These T cell receptor beta chains were read from a single sample in a study of CXCR3-negative and CXCR3-positive naive CD8 T cells. TCRdb derives one entry per CDR3 protein from the 5' RACE reads, leaving out DNA. The sample spans tens of thousands of distinct CDR3 sequences; the ten largest clones claim nearly 0.85%. The sample taken for sequencing was naive CXCR3+ CD8+ T cells from blood. Every receptor here comes from a human donor in good health. Some clones in this sample may be carry-over from other donors' samples. The CDR3 runs from the conserved cysteine through the conserved F or W.

j_call v_call cdr3_aa
TRBJ2-7 TRBV19 CASIAGTDYEQYF
TRBJ1-3 TRBV4-3 CASSQDRQEPRNTIYF
TRBJ2-5 TRBV7-6 CASSLYPFAGENQETQYF
TRBJ2-1 TRBV24-1 CATSDPTGSSYNEQFF
TRBJ2-7 TRBV7-8 CASSTIGTGWGQYF
TRBJ2-7 TRBV4-1 CASSQASGTSYEQYF
TRBJ2-2 TRBV7-2 CASSLPPFLENTGELFF
TRBJ2-7 TRBV6-5 CASSDGTDSYEQYF
TRBJ1-2 TRBV25-1 CASSEYFDQGLKGYTF
TRBJ2-3 TRBV11-3 CASSPRRGGTDTQYF
TRBJ2-2 TRBV29-1 CSAWDGNTGELFF
TRBJ2-5 TRBV24-1 CATSDRGTSTEETQYF
TRBJ2-3 TRBV28 CASRQTGVDTDTQYF
TRBJ2-1 TRBV15 CATSREKGQVLGDEQFF
TRBJ1-2 TRBV20-1 CSARDYSGQGKANYGYTF
TRBJ2-3 TRBV28 CASSLWGQSADTQYF
TRBJ2-1 TRBV13 CASSLGAGEQFF
TRBJ1-1 TRBV14 CASSQLGGGEAFF
TRBJ2-3 TRBV5-1 CASSSDRGGDTQYF
TRBJ2-1 TRBV29-1 CSVAGTGRNNEQFF
TRBJ2-2 TRBV20-1 CSAREELAGAGELFF
TRBJ2-7 TRBV20-1 CSASGPGTTYEQYF
TRBJ2-7 TRBV2 CASSQGGTRSYEQYF
TRBJ2-1 TRBV20-1 CSARGTSSYNEQFF
TRBJ1-2 TRBV7-9 CASSLAATYGYTF
TRBJ1-1 TRBV11-2 CASSHSGVSAFF
TRBJ1-1 TRBV20-1 CSARDLLDTEAFF
TRBJ2-5 TRBV5-5 CASSLEPTYQETQYF
TRBJ2-1 TRBV5-1 CASSLGSGARNEQFF
TRBJ2-1 TRBV12-3/TRBV12-4 CASSSNSGGGDEQFF
TRBJ2-7 TRBV25-1 CASSDMGRFDEQYF
TRBJ2-1 TRBV7-2 CASSFGGGSYNEQFF
TRBJ2-7 TRBV29-1 CSAGQIHSYEQYF
TRBJ2-5 TRBV12-3/TRBV12-4 CASSLETDQETQYF
TRBJ2-1 TRBV2 CASTTSGGRGEQFF
TRBJ2-3 TRBV11-2 CASSLIVASDTQYF
TRBJ2-2 TRBV14 CASSQPYMGAGELFF
TRBJ2-7 TRBV27 CASSLSVRSAPYEQYF